This is a list of T cell receptor beta chains from one sample in a study of blood T cell repertoires in COVID-19. Here immunoSEQ multiplex PCR was the method, and the copy in TCRdb shows in-frame clones only, minus some. The repertoire holds some 42,000 clones, with around 85% as singletons. Sequenced material: peripheral blood. The receptors derive from a middle-aged man with active COVID-19. Both conserved end residues are part of each CDR3. The D gene is left open where the match is weak. Some rows mark clone size as missing; the rest say once, few, many or name a class of expanded clone.

V gene,J gene,CDR3 length,clone size,D gene,CDR3 protein,CDR3 DNA
TRBV7-9,TRBJ1-2,13,NA,NA,CASSTTTNYGYTF,TGTGCCAGCAGCACCACTACTAACTATGGCTACACCTTC
TRBV7-9,TRBJ2-5,13,NA,NA,CASSLNTGETQYF,TGTGCCAGCAGCTTAAACACAGGGGAGACCCAGTACTTC
TRBV27,TRBJ1-6,13,NA,NA,CASSLGIGAPLHF,TGTGCCAGCAGTTTAGGGATAGGGGCACCCCTCCACTTT
TRBV11-2,TRBJ2-5,13,NA,NA,CASTFDRGETQYF,TGTGCCAGTACCTTTGACCGAGGAGAGACCCAGTACTTC
TRBV7-3,TRBJ2-7,20,once,TRBD2,CASSLYPPLGTSGRGYEQYF,TGTGCCAGCAGTTTATATCCCCCCCTCGGGACTAGCGGGAGGGGATACGAGCAGTACTTC
TRBV6-4,TRBJ2-1,17,NA,TRBD2,CASSPQAGTSGANEQFF,TGTGCCAGCAGTCCGCAAGCCGGGACTAGCGGGGCCAATGAGCAGTTCTTC
TRBV5-1,TRBJ2-2,16,NA,NA,CASSLDFAGNTGELFF,TGCGCCAGCAGCTTGGATTTTGCGGGTAACACCGGGGAGCTGTTTTTT
TRBV2,TRBJ2-7,13,NA,NA,CASSTTLPYEQYF,TGTGCCAGCTCAACGACTTTGCCCTACGAGCAGTACTTC
TRBV11-2,TRBJ2-7,14,few,NA,CASSTNQGSYEQYF,TGTGCCAGCAGCACAAATCAGGGATCCTACGAGCAGTACTTC
TRBV11-3,TRBJ2-7,15,NA,NA,CASSQGVGSSYEQYF,TGTGCCAGCAGCCAAGGGGTGGGCTCCTCCTACGAGCAGTACTTC
TRBV2,TRBJ2-5,14,NA,TRBD1,CASSSRQGGETQYF,TGTGCCAGCAGTAGCAGACAGGGTGGGGAGACCCAGTACTTC
TRBV5-1,TRBJ1-1,17,NA,NA,CASSPGGGLFVGTEAFF,TGCGCCAGCAGTCCGGGTGGAGGGTTATTTGTCGGCACTGAAGCTTTCTTT
TRBV2,TRBJ1-3,16,few,NA,CASSEDQRHSGNTIYF,TGTGCCAGCAGTGAAGACCAGAGGCATTCTGGAAACACCATATATTTT
TRBV5-5,TRBJ1-5,15,once,NA,CASSLTPVSNQPQHF,TGTGCCAGCAGCTTGACTCCGGTAAGCAATCAGCCCCAGCATTTT
TRBV11-2,TRBJ2-5,15,NA,NA,CASSRRRGGKETQYF,TGTGCCAGCAGCCGCCGGAGAGGCGGAAAAGAGACCCAGTACTTC